One and the same sample provided the 17 T cell receptor beta chains below, sequenced in a study of T-cell reconstitution after alpha-beta-depleted transplantation in children. TCRbeta library preparation incorporated unique molecular identifiers. TCRdb used MiXCR to reprocess the PCR reads, holding one entry per CDR3 protein. The sample records 40,000 to 55,000 distinct CDR3 sequences, about 9.3% being singletons. Source: PBMCs, mostly from graft donor cells, taken 60 days after TCRalphabeta/CD19-depleted stem cell transplant. The receptors originated from a male patient under 10 years old who had a stem cell transplant for chronic granulomatous disease, so the T cells may come from the graft donor.

This clonotype has at least ten counts. The V call is TRBV7-2, the J call TRBJ1-1; D is ambiguous. Germline CDR1 reads SGHTA; CDR2 reads FQGNSA. V was clipped by 4 bases and J by 0 bases, with 6 bases between them. There are 13 residues in the CDR3. The CDR3 loop is CASSWYMNTEAFF. The CDR3, as DNA: TGTGCCAGCAGCTGGTACATGAACACTGAAGCTTTCTTT.

This clonotype was picked up a small number of times. The chain employs TRBV12-3 or TRBV12-4 and TRBJ2-7, with 7 bases that match TRBD1. The CDR3 runs 14 residues. Germline trimming cut 6 bases from V and 6 bases from J; bases unmatched to any gene: 11. DNA for the CDR3: TGTGCCAGCAGCCGACAGGGTTCAAAGGGCGAGCAGTACTTC. Protein product: CASSRQGSKGEQYF.

This clonotype was counted at least ten times. The chain carries TRBV3-1 and TRBJ2-7; no clear D gene. V was clipped by 2 bases and J by 3 bases, with 2 bases between them. Germline CDR1 and CDR2: LGHDT and YNNKEL (reference sequence). This CDR3 comprises 11 residues. The CDR3 reads CASSQNYEQYF. For the CDR3, the DNA is TGTGCCAGCAGCCAAAACTACGAGCAGTACTTC.

This clonotype was seen many times. This chain joins TRBV4-1 and TRBJ2-1; 7 bases map to TRBD1. This CDR3 region has 13 residues. Germline V lookup: CDR1 MGHRA, CDR2 YSYEKL. Germline trimming cut 4 bases from V and 8 bases from J; bases unmatched to any gene: 5. Written as DNA, the CDR3 is TGCGCCAGCAGCCCCCTAGGGGGCCATGAGCAGTTCTTC. This translates into CASSPLGGHEQFF.

This clonotype was seen ten or more times. The rearrangement joins TRBV3-1 to TRBJ2-3; D is unresolved. Germline CDR1 reads LGHDT; CDR2 reads YNNKEL (reference sequence). Trimming stripped 2 bases from V and 1 base from J, with 4 bases between. The CDR3 runs 13 residues. Here the CDR3 DNA reads TGTGCCAGCAGCCAACAGGGCACAGATACGCAGTATTTT. As protein: CASSQQGTDTQYF.

This clonotype was picked up many times. This chain uses TRBV30 with TRBJ2-7; no clear D. The CDR3 has 12 residues. V was shortened by 7 bases and J by 6 bases, with 16 bases between the two germline ends. Germline V lookup: CDR1 GTSNPN, CDR2 SVGIG (reference sequence). Written as DNA, the CDR3 is TGTGCCTACGCGAACGATATAAGCGAGCAGTACTTC. Its translation is CAYANDISEQYF.

Only a few counts were recorded for this clonotype. This chain links TRBV14 with TRBJ2-7; D is possibly TRBD1 or TRBD2 (6 bases each). V lost 0 bases, J lost 3 bases, and 18 bases lay in between. Germline CDR1 SGHDN, CDR2 FVKESK. This CDR3 comprises 17 residues. CDR3 sequence: CASSQDGYRDSGYEQYF. CDR3 sequence (DNA): TGTGCCAGCAGCCAAGATGGGTACAGGGACTCTGGCTACGAGCAGTACTTC.

Worth noting for this clonotype: A junction boundary mismatches the germline segment, possibly from a read error. The J gene is TRBJ2-7, the V gene TRBV6-4; D is unclear. This CDR3 has 15 residues. Germline V gives CDR1 MRHNA, CDR2 SNTAGT. The CDR3 here is CASSGPSLTIYDQYF. In DNA, the CDR3 is TGTGCCAGCAGTGGACCGAGCCTCACTATCTACGATCAGTACTTC.

The rearrangement uses TRBV29-1 and TRBJ2-1; 10 positions match TRBD2. Germline V CDR1 and CDR2: SQVTM, ANQGSEA. CDR3 length: 18 amino acids. J lost 0 bases, V lost 0 bases, and 8 bases had no gene match. The CDR3 bases are TGCAGCGTTGAAGAAGGGGGACTAGCGATTCGCTCCTACAATGAGCAGTTCTTC. It codes for CSVEEGGLAIRSYNEQFF.

In this sample, this clonotype turned up many times. The J gene is TRBJ2-7, the V gene TRBV20-1, with 12 bases identical to TRBD2. V shed 6 bases, J shed 4 bases, and the junction held 10 bases outside the gene matches. The CDR3 has 15 amino acids. Per the germline V gene, CDR1 is DFQATT and CDR2 is SNEGSKA (reference sequence). CDR3 in DNA: TGCAGTGCGAGGCCGACTAGCGGGAGTTTATACGAGCAGTACTTC. Translation: CSARPTSGSLYEQYF.

This clonotype was detected only a few times. The rearrangement joins TRBV9 to TRBJ2-2; D uncertain. This CDR3 contains 11 residues. The V and J ends lost 6 bases and 6 bases respectively, with 6 bases between them. CDR1 and CDR2 from the germline V gene are SGDLS and YYNGEE. The CDR3 nucleotides are TGTGCCAGCAAACTATCCGGGGAGCTGTTTTTT. Its protein product is CASKLSGELFF.

The chain uses TRBV5-6 and TRBJ2-7; a possible D gene is TRBD1 (6 bases). The CDR3 loop spans 15 amino acids. Trimming stripped 5 bases from V and 2 bases from J, with 17 bases between. In germline, CDR1 is SGHDT, CDR2 YYEEEE. This chain's CDR3 is CASSRFRDKAYEQYF. In DNA, the CDR3 is TGTGCCAGCAGTCGCTTCCGGGACAAGGCCTACGAGCAGTACTTC. Complete variable domain (other parts from reference TRBV5-6 and TRBJ2-7): DAGVTQSPTHLIKTRGQQVTLRCSPKSGHDTVSWYQQALGQGPQFIFQYYEEEERQRGNFPDRFSGHQFPNYSSELNVNALLLGDSALYLCASSRFRDKAYEQYFGPGTRLTVT.

This clonotype occurred many times. The V and J genes are TRBV29-1 and TRBJ2-1; a possible D gene is TRBD1 (6 bases). The CDR3 runs to 16 residues. The V end was cut by 6 bases, the J end by 9 bases, with 27 bases between. Germline V gene data show CDR1 as SQVTM and CDR2 as ANQGSEA. In DNA form, the CDR3 reads TGCAGCGTCCCCAAGTGGGGCAGGGGTAGTTCAATTGAGCAGTTCTTC. Its protein is CSVPKWGRGSSIEQFF.

This clonotype was seen at least ten times. The J gene is TRBJ2-3, the V gene TRBV12-3 or TRBV12-4; weak D call: TRBD2 (5 bases). V was pared by 5 bases and J by 3 bases, with 21 bases between. The CDR3 consists of 17 residues. The CDR3 spells CASSTGVGGRRTDTQYF. As DNA, the CDR3 is TGTGCCAGCAGTACCGGGGTTGGAGGACGAAGGACAGATACGCAGTATTTT.

V gene TRBV20-1 combines with J gene TRBJ2-1, with D uncertain. Germline-derived CDR1 and CDR2 are DFQATT and SNEGSKA (reference sequence). V lost 6 bases and J lost 4, with 28 bases in between. This CDR3 contains 18 residues. CDR3 coding DNA: TGCAGTGCCGAACCGGGCTACGCTCATCATACCAAATACAATGAGCAGTTCTTC. It yields the protein CSAEPGYAHHTKYNEQFF.

The sample holds many counts of this clonotype. V gene TRBV5-4 combines with J gene TRBJ2-7; D is perhaps TRBD2 (6 bases). Germline values: CDR1 SGHNT, CDR2 YYREEE (reference sequence). The CDR3 is made up of 15 amino acids. Trimming shortened V by 4 bases and J by 6 bases, and 20 bases separated the two germline ends. In DNA, the CDR3 is TGTGCCAGCAGCCCTTTTGGGCCGGGAGTGACCGAGCAGTACTTC. This codes for CASSPFGPGVTEQYF.

This clonotype was found many times. The V gene is TRBV5-8, the J gene TRBJ1-5, with TRBD1 matching 8 bases. Germline V gives CDR1 SGHTS, CDR2 YDEGEE. The CDR3 is made up of 15 amino acids. The V gene end was trimmed by 1 base and the J gene end by 3 bases; junction bases not matched to a gene: 3. For the CDR3, the DNA is TGTGCCAGCAGCTTGCGGACAGGGCCCAATCAGCCCCAGCATTTT. Its protein product is CASSLRTGPNQPQHF. The variable domain in full, completed from reference TRBV5-8 and TRBJ1-5, reads EAGVTQSPTHLIKTRGQQATLRCSPISGHTSVYWYQQALGLGLQFLLWYDEGEERNRGNFPPRFSGRQFPNYSSELNVNALELEDSALYLCASSLRTGPNQPQHFGDGTRLSIL.